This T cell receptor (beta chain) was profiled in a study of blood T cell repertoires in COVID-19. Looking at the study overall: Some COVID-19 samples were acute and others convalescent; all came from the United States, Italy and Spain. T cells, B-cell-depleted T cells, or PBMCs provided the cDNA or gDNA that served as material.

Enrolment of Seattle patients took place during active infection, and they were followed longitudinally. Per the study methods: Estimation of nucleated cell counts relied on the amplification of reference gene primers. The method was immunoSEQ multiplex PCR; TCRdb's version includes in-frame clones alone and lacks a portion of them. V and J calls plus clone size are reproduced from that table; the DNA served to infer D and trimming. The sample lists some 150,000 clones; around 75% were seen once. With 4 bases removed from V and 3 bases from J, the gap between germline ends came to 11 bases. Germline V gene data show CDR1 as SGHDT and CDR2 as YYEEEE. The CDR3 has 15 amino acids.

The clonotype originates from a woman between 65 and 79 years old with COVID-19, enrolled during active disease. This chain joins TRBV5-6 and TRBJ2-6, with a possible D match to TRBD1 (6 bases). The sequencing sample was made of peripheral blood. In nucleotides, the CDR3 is TGTGCCAGCAGCCAGGACAGAGGTGGGGCCAACGTCCTGACTTTC. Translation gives CASSQDRGGANVLTF.